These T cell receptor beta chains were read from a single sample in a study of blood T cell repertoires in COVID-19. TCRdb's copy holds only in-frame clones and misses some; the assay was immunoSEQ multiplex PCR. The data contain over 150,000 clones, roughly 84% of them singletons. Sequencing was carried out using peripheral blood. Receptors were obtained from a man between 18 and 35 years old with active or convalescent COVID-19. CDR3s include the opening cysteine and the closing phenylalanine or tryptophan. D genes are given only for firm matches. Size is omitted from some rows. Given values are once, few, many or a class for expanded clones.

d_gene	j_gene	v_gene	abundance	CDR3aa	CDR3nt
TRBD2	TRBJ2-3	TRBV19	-	CASSFWGGGAPDTQYF	TGTGCCAGTAGTTTTTGGGGCGGGGGGGCTCCAGATACGCAGTATTTT
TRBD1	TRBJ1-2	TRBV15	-	CATSRGEDRARPF	TGTGCCACCAGCAGAGGGGAGGACAGGGCGCGTCCCTTC
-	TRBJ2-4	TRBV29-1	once	CSVEGARDYAKNIQYF	TGCAGCGTTGAGGGGGCTAGGGACTATGCCAAAAACATTCAGTACTTC
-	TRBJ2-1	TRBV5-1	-	CASSPTGSENEQFF	TGCGCCAGCAGCCCCACAGGTTCTGAAAATGAGCAGTTCTTC
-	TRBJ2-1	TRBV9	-	CASSLPGAPANEQFF	TGTGCCAGCAGCCTCCCAGGGGCCCCGGCGAATGAGCAGTTCTTC
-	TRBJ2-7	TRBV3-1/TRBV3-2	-	CASSRTGVNYEQYF	TGTGCCAGCAGCCGGACGGGGGTCAACTACGAGCAGTACTTC
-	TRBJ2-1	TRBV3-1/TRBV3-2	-	CASRGQADNEQFF	TGTGCCAGCAGGGGGCAGGCCGACAATGAGCAGTTCTTC
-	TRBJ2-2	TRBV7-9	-	CASSFETVSNTGELFF	TGTGCCAGCAGCTTCGAGACAGTCTCGAACACCGGGGAGCTGTTTTTT
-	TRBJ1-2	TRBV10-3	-	CAISEKDGGYGYTF	TGTGCCATCAGTGAGAAGGACGGAGGCTATGGCTACACCTTC
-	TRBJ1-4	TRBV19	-	CASSIREAVNEKLFF	TGTGCCAGTAGTATAAGAGAGGCAGTTAATGAAAAACTGTTTTTT
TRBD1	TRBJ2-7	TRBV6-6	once	CASSSTDRSSYEQYF	TGTGCCAGCAGTTCCACGGACAGGAGCTCCTACGAGCAGTACTTC
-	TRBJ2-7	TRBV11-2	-	CASSRNDKIHEQYF	TGTGCCAGCAGCCGTAACGACAAGATCCACGAGCAGTACTTC
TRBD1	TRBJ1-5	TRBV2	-	CASSGDRGRSDQPQHF	TGTGCCAGCAGCGGGGACAGGGGGCGCTCGGATCAGCCCCAGCATTTT
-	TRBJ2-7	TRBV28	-	CASNLRGTRAYEQYF	TGTGCCAGCAACCTAAGAGGGACACGAGCCTACGAGCAGTACTTC
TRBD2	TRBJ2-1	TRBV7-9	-	CASTGTSGSIFFF	TGTGCCAGCACCGGGACTAGCGGGAGTATTTTTTTCTTC
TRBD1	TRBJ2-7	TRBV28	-	CASRPTGGGYEQYF	TGTGCCAGCAGACCCACAGGGGGCGGGTACGAGCAGTACTTC
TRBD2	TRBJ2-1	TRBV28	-	CASSRTSGAYNEQFF	TGTGCCAGCAGTAGGACTAGCGGGGCCTACAATGAGCAGTTCTTC
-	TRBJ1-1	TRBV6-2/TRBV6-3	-	CASSYSYRTNTEAFF	TGTGCCAGCAGTTACTCGTACAGGACGAACACTGAAGCTTTCTTT
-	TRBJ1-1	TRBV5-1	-	CASRRQSAPQISDEAFF	TGCGCCAGCAGACGACAGTCTGCCCCCCAAATCTCAGATGAAGCTTTCTTT
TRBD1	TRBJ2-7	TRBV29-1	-	CSVGRGQNSYEQYF	TGCAGCGTCGGCCGGGGACAGAATTCCTACGAGCAGTACTTC
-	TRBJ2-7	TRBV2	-	CASSEGTSTYEQYF	TGTGCCAGCAGTGAAGGAACTAGCACCTACGAGCAGTACTTC
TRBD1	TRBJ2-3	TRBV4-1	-	CASSQVGTGALMDTQYF	TGCGCCAGCAGCCAAGTAGGGACAGGGGCGCTCATGGATACGCAGTATTTT
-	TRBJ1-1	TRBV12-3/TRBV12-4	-	CASSLTLGTEAFF	TGTGCCAGCAGTTTAACTCTAGGAACTGAAGCTTTCTTT
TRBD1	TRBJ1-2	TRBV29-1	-	CSVEPRGTGSGYTF	TGCAGCGTTGAACCCCGGGGGACAGGGAGTGGCTACACCTTC
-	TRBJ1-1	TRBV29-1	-	CSVKTGPTEAFF	TGCAGCGTGAAGACAGGTCCGACTGAAGCTTTCTTT
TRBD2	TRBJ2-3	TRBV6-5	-	CASSGGASTDTQYF	TGTGCCAGCAGCGGGGGGGCTAGCACAGATACGCAGTATTTT
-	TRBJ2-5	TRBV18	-	CASSPGTLQETQYF	TGTGCCAGCTCACCCGGGACATTACAAGAGACCCAGTACTTC
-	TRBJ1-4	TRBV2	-	CASSADREKLFF	TGTGCCAGCAGTGCTGACAGAGAAAAACTGTTTTTT
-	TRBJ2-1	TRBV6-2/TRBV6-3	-	CASSWHNEQFF	TGTGCCAGCAGTTGGCACAATGAGCAGTTCTTC